This T cell receptor beta chain was obtained from a study of CD8 T cells in Susac syndrome. Reverse transcription of about 0.45 to 1 ug RNA was carried out with random hexamers. Amplification of TCR beta CDR3 across 54 Vbeta and 13 Jbeta was performed with immunoSEQ multiplex PCR. Each CDR3 protein gets one entry after TCRdb re-called the immunoSEQ multiplex PCR reads with MiXCR. The sample has 25,000 to 30,000 distinct CDR3 sequences; 94% are singletons. Germline CDR1 and CDR2: SGHTA and FQGNSA. Losses at the gene ends were 3 bases for V and 2 bases for J; bases not matched to a gene: 4. CDR3 length: 14 residues.

The TCR comes from a human donor in good health. The chain recombines TRBV7-2 with TRBJ2-7; 7 bases fit TRBD1. The sequencing sample was made of CD8+ T cells from PBMCs. The CDR3 region is CASSLAGTAYEQYF. CDR3 DNA: TGTGCCAGCAGCTTGGCTGGGACAGCCTACGAGCAGTACTTC.